A selection of T cell receptor beta chains follows, all from one sample in a study of blood T cell repertoires in COVID-19. The protocol was immunoSEQ multiplex PCR, while the TCRdb copy is restricted to in-frame clones and leaves out a portion. Of 65,000 to 70,000 clones listed, over 75% are singletons. Sample: peripheral blood. These TCRs come from a man at least 80 years old with acute or convalescent COVID-19. The CDR3 runs from the conserved cysteine through the conserved F or W. D genes are given only for firm matches. Rows give clone size only sometimes, using once, few, many, or a class for an expanded clone.

CDR3: CASSQDLTARGNQPQHF
DNA: TGCGCCAGCAGCCAAGATTTAACGGCCAGGGGCAATCAGCCCCAGCATTTT
V: TRBV4-3
D: -
J: TRBJ1-5
size: -

CDR3: CASSLTSGTSSYNEQFF
DNA: TGCGCCAGCAGCTTGACTAGCGGGACGAGCTCCTACAATGAGCAGTTCTTC
V: TRBV5-1
D: TRBD2
J: TRBJ2-1
size: few

CDR3: CASSPSYRGFGEAFF
DNA: TGTGCCAGCAGCCCCTCTTACAGGGGCTTCGGTGAAGCTTTCTTT
V: TRBV11-1
D: TRBD1
J: TRBJ1-1
size: -

CDR3: CATRDRMNTEAFF
DNA: TGTGCCACCCGGGACAGAATGAACACTGAAGCTTTCTTT
V: TRBV10-3
D: TRBD1
J: TRBJ1-1
size: -

CDR3: CATSDTSQGSDEQFF
DNA: TGTGCCACCAGTGATACGTCGCAGGGGTCGGATGAGCAGTTCTTC
V: TRBV24-1
D: -
J: TRBJ2-1
size: few

CDR3: CSVENHRNTEAFF
DNA: TGCAGCGTTGAAAACCATAGGAACACTGAAGCTTTCTTT
V: TRBV29-1
D: -
J: TRBJ1-1
size: -

CDR3: CASSLAGTGNIGEQFF
DNA: TGTGCCAGCAGTTTAGCCGGGACAGGGAATATCGGTGAGCAGTTCTTC
V: TRBV28
D: TRBD1
J: TRBJ2-1
size: -

CDR3: CASSLGQAKGGYTF
DNA: TGTGCCAGCAGCCTAGGACAGGCTAAGGGTGGCTACACCTTC
V: TRBV28
D: TRBD1
J: TRBJ1-2
size: -

CDR3: CASSHAVLEQYF
DNA: TGTGCCAGCAGCCACGCGGTTTTAGAGCAGTACTTC
V: TRBV6-2/TRBV6-3
D: -
J: TRBJ2-7
size: -

CDR3: CATSVSGSTDTQYF
DNA: TGTGCCACCAGCGTTAGCGGGAGCACAGATACGCAGTATTTT
V: TRBV24-1
D: TRBD2
J: TRBJ2-3
size: -

CDR3: CASSFTGRPSGNTIYF
DNA: TGTGCCAGCAGCTTTACCGGCAGGCCCTCTGGAAACACCATATATTTT
V: TRBV5-6
D: -
J: TRBJ1-3
size: few

CDR3: CASSQVLAGGLAKNIQYF
DNA: TGTGCCAGCAGCCAAGTATTAGCGGGAGGGCTAGCCAAAAACATTCAGTACTTC
V: TRBV3-1/TRBV3-2
D: TRBD2
J: TRBJ2-4
size: -

CDR3: CAWGDFRDTQYF
DNA: TGTGCGTGGGGGGACTTCAGGGATACGCAGTATTTT
V: TRBV30
D: -
J: TRBJ2-3
size: -

CDR3: CASSLRRLASNNEQFF
DNA: TGCGCCAGCAGCTTGCGCCGACTAGCGTCAAACAATGAGCAGTTCTTC
V: TRBV5-1
D: TRBD2
J: TRBJ2-1
size: -

CDR3: CASSSTGVNEKLFF
DNA: TGTGCCAGTAGTTCTACAGGGGTGAATGAAAAACTGTTTTTT
V: TRBV19
D: TRBD1
J: TRBJ1-4
size: once

CDR3: CASSLAGSGRGGANVLTF
DNA: TGTGCCAGCAGCTTAGCCGGTAGCGGGAGAGGCGGGGCCAACGTCCTGACTTTC
V: TRBV7-2
D: TRBD2
J: TRBJ2-6
size: -

CDR3: CASSPLSGSNTGELFF
DNA: TGTGCCAGCTCACCACTCAGCGGGAGCAACACCGGGGAGCTGTTTTTT
V: TRBV18
D: TRBD2
J: TRBJ2-2
size: -

CDR3: CASSLGRDRETEAFF
DNA: TGTGCCAGCAGCTTAGGACGGGACAGGGAAACTGAAGCTTTCTTT
V: TRBV11-2
D: TRBD1
J: TRBJ1-1
size: -

CDR3: CASIRSLAGGNTDTQYF
DNA: TGTGCCAGCATCCGATCCCTAGCGGGGGGAAACACAGATACGCAGTATTTT
V: TRBV6-6
D: TRBD2
J: TRBJ2-3
size: once

CDR3: CASSIWGGTEAFF
DNA: TGTGCCAGTAGTATCTGGGGGGGCACTGAAGCTTTCTTT
V: TRBV19
D: -
J: TRBJ1-1
size: -

CDR3: CASSSTGYTGELFF
DNA: TGTGCCAGCAGTTCGACGGGATACACCGGGGAGCTGTTTTTT
V: TRBV6-5
D: -
J: TRBJ2-2
size: -

CDR3: CSGQGAGKLFF
DNA: TGCAGTGGACAGGGGGCTGGAAAACTGTTTTTT
V: TRBV20-1
D: TRBD1
J: TRBJ1-4
size: -

CDR3: CASSLAGGSSYNEQFF
DNA: TGCGCCAGCAGCTTGGCTGGCGGGAGTTCCTACAATGAGCAGTTCTTC
V: TRBV5-1
D: TRBD2
J: TRBJ2-1
size: -

CDR3: CASSAGPMRDEQYF
DNA: TGTGCCAGCAGCGCTGGACCGATGCGGGACGAGCAGTACTTC
V: TRBV11-3
D: -
J: TRBJ2-7
size: -

CDR3: CASSYGGEQFF
DNA: TGTGCCAGCAGTTACGGAGGGGAGCAGTTCTTC
V: TRBV6-5
D: -
J: TRBJ2-1
size: once

CDR3: CASSRETGSQETQYF
DNA: TGTGCCAGCAGCAGAGAGACAGGGAGCCAAGAGACCCAGTACTTC
V: TRBV21-1
D: -
J: TRBJ2-5
size: -

CDR3: CASSYGGSYEQYF
DNA: TGTGCCAGCAGCTACGGCGGATCCTACGAGCAGTACTTC
V: TRBV7-2
D: -
J: TRBJ2-7
size: -

CDR3: CASSFAGGYNEQFF
DNA: TGCGCCAGCAGTTTTGCGGGAGGGTACAATGAGCAGTTCTTC
V: TRBV5-1
D: TRBD2
J: TRBJ2-1
size: -

CDR3: CASTVGGASNTEAFF
DNA: TGCGCCAGCACGGTTGGGGGGGCTTCTAACACTGAAGCTTTCTTT
V: TRBV5-1
D: -
J: TRBJ1-1
size: -

CDR3: CASSAYQETQYF
DNA: TGTGCCAGCAGCGCGTACCAAGAGACCCAGTACTTC
V: TRBV7-9
D: -
J: TRBJ2-5
size: -

CDR3: CASRRRNNEQFF
DNA: TGTGCCAGCAGGAGGCGCAACAATGAGCAGTTCTTC
V: TRBV12-3/TRBV12-4
D: -
J: TRBJ2-1
size: -

CDR3: CASSLVSGPGAQYF
DNA: TGTGCCAGCAGCTTAGTAAGCGGTCCCGGGGCCCAGTACTTC
V: TRBV7-2
D: -
J: TRBJ2-5
size: -

CDR3: CASSVSGSYYEQYF
DNA: TGTGCCAGCAGCGTTAGCGGGAGTTACTACGAGCAGTACTTC
V: TRBV27
D: TRBD2
J: TRBJ2-7
size: -

CDR3: CASSLGRGGGDGEQFF
DNA: TGCGCCAGCAGCTTGGGACGTGGCGGAGGGGATGGTGAGCAGTTCTTC
V: TRBV5-1
D: -
J: TRBJ2-1
size: -

CDR3: CASRSGTPNTGELFF
DNA: TGCGCCAGCAGGTCCGGGACACCGAACACCGGGGAGCTGTTTTTT
V: TRBV5-1
D: -
J: TRBJ2-2
size: -

CDR3: CASSQGQGQWYEQYF
DNA: TGTGCCAGCAGCCAGGGACAGGGACAATGGTACGAGCAGTACTTC
V: TRBV3-1/TRBV3-2
D: TRBD1
J: TRBJ2-7
size: -

CDR3: CASSLDRSFGQPQHF
DNA: TGTGCCAGCAGTTTGGATAGGAGTTTTGGGCAGCCCCAGCATTTT
V: TRBV6-5
D: -
J: TRBJ1-5
size: -

CDR3: CASSSDFGNTIYF
DNA: TGCGCCAGCAGTTCGGACTTTGGAAACACCATATATTTT
V: TRBV5-1
D: -
J: TRBJ1-3
size: -

CDR3: CASSLEYRSTIYF
DNA: TGTGCCAGCAGCTTAGAGTACAGAAGCACCATATATTTT
V: TRBV7-8
D: -
J: TRBJ1-3
size: few

CDR3: CASSPPLAGGHGYTF
DNA: TGTGCCAGCAGCCCCCCTTTGGCAGGGGGCCATGGCTACACCTTC
V: TRBV6-5
D: TRBD1
J: TRBJ1-2
size: -

CDR3: CASSSGLAGGQGTQYF
DNA: TGTGCCAGCAGCTCGGGACTAGCGGGAGGGCAAGGTACGCAGTATTTT
V: TRBV7-2
D: TRBD2
J: TRBJ2-3
size: -

CDR3: CASSDRGRGDTEAFF
DNA: TGTGCCAGTAGCGACCGGGGCCGCGGGGACACTGAAGCTTTCTTT
V: TRBV19
D: -
J: TRBJ1-1
size: -

CDR3: CASSVAPGASGYTF
DNA: TGTGCCAGCAGCGTCGCCCCAGGGGCAAGTGGCTACACCTTC
V: TRBV7-9
D: -
J: TRBJ1-2
size: once

CDR3: CASSLFSSNSPLHF
DNA: TGTGCCAGCAGTCTGTTCTCTTCTAATTCACCCCTCCACTTT
V: TRBV2
D: -
J: TRBJ1-6
size: -

CDR3: CASSLYQTENYGYTF
DNA: TGTGCCAGCAGCTTGTACCAGACAGAAAACTATGGCTACACCTTC
V: TRBV11-2
D: -
J: TRBJ1-2
size: -

CDR3: CASSLEGQGTYGYTF
DNA: TGTGCCAGCAGCTTGGAGGGGCAGGGAACCTATGGCTACACCTTC
V: TRBV7-2
D: -
J: TRBJ1-2
size: -

CDR3: CASSLEGRANNEKLFF
DNA: TGCGCCAGCAGCCTCGAAGGGAGGGCTAATAACGAAAAACTGTTTTTT
V: TRBV5-1
D: -
J: TRBJ1-4
size: once

CDR3: CASSPRDRGINEQFF
DNA: TGTGCCAGCTCACCAAGGGACAGGGGAATCAATGAGCAGTTCTTC
V: TRBV18
D: TRBD1
J: TRBJ2-1
size: -

CDR3: CASSQGQEITYGYTF
DNA: TGTGCCAGCAGCCAAGGACAGGAGATAACGTATGGCTACACCTTC
V: TRBV7-9
D: TRBD1
J: TRBJ1-2
size: few

CDR3: CASSWGRGRDTQYF
DNA: TGTGCCAGCAGTTGGGGCAGGGGAAGAGATACGCAGTATTTT
V: TRBV6-1
D: -
J: TRBJ2-3
size: -

CDR3: CASSYVEPMNTEAFF
DNA: TGTGCCAGCAGTTACGTCGAACCTATGAACACTGAAGCTTTCTTT
V: TRBV6-6
D: -
J: TRBJ1-1
size: -

CDR3: CASSRPGNQPQHF
DNA: TGCGCCAGCAGTCGGCCGGGTAATCAGCCCCAGCATTTT
V: TRBV23-1
D: -
J: TRBJ1-5
size: -

CDR3: CASRTSPAGWTQYF
DNA: TGTGCCAGCAGGACTAGCCCGGCGGGATGGACCCAGTACTTC
V: TRBV2
D: TRBD2
J: TRBJ2-5
size: -

CDR3: CATSRDSPPTYEQYF
DNA: TGTGCCACCAGCAGAGATAGTCCCCCAACCTACGAGCAGTACTTC
V: TRBV15
D: -
J: TRBJ2-7
size: -